Here is one T cell receptor beta chain with its context. Germline CDR1 is MNHNY and CDR2 is SVGAGI (reference sequence). Trimming cost V 4 bases and J 2 bases, with 15 bases left between them. The CDR3 spans 16 residues. Produced via immunoSEQ multiplex PCR; TCRdb's table is partial and in-frame only. The profile shows 60,000 to 75,000 clones, about 90% of them singletons. The sample belongs to a study of T cell changes during pregnancy in multiple sclerosis. Source: peripheral blood, taken in the second trimester of pregnancy. The TCR sequence derives from a female donor in good health, enrolled as a control in a pregnancy study. The chain couples TRBV6-6 to TRBJ2-1, with D possibly matching TRBD1 (5 bases). CDR3 nucleotides: TGTGCCAGCAGTTCTCAGGGTTCGTCTACCTACAATGAGCAGTTCTTC. Translation gives CASSSQGSSTYNEQFF.